This T cell receptor (beta chain) was retrieved from a study of T cell responses to AZD1222 COVID-19 vaccine. Sequenced by immunoSEQ multiplex PCR; TCRdb stores in-frame clones only, minus some. The table has about 110,000 clones, around 90% seen once. The V gene lost 4 bases and the J gene lost 8 bases, with 14 bases spanning the gap. The CDR3 runs 13 residues. CDR1 is MDHEN, CDR2 SYDVKM, per germline. The chain carries TRBV28 and TRBJ1-2; unclear D gene. The clonotype was recovered from an adult in good health. The sample was peripheral blood, taken on day 0 of AZD1222 vaccination. The CDR3 sequence: CASSSSGGRGYTF. CDR3 nucleotide sequence: TGTGCCAGCAGTTCCTCGGGAGGGCGGGGCTACACCTTC.